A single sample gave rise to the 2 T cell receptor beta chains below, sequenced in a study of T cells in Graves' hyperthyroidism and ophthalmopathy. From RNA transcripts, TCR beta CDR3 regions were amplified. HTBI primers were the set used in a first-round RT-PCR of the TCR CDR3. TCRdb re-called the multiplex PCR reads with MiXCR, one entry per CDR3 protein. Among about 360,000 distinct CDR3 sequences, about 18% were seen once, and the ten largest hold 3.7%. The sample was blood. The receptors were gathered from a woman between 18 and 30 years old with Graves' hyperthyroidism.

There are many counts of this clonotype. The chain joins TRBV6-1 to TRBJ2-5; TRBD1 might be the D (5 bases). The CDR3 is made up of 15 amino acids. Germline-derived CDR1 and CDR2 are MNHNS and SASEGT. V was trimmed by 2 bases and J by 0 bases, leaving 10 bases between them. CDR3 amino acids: CASSESGRDQETQYF. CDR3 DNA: TGTGCCAGCAGTGAATCGGGCAGGGACCAAGAGACCCAGTACTTC.

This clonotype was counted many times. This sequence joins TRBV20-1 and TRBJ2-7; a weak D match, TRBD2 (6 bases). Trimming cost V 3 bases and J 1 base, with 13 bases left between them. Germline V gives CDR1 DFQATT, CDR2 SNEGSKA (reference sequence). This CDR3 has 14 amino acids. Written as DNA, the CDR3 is TGCAGTGCTAGCGCCGGGGGATTTTCCTACGAGCAGTACTTC. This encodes CSASAGGFSYEQYF.